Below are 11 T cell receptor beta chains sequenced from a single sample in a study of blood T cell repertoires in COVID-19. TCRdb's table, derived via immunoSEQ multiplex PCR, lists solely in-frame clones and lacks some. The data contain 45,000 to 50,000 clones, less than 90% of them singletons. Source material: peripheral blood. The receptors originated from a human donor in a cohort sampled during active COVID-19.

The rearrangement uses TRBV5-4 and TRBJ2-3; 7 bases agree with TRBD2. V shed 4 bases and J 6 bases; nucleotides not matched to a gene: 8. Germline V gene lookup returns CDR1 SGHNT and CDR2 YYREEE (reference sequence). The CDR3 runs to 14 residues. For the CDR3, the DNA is TGTGCCAGCAGCGTTAGATCTAGCGGTGATACGCAGTATTTT. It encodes CASSVRSSGDTQYF.

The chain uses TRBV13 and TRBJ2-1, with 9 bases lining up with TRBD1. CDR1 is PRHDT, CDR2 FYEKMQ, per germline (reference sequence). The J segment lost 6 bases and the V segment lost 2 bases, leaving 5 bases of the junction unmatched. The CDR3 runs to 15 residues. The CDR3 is CASSLRDRAGNEQFF. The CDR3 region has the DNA TGTGCCAGCAGCTTACGGGACAGGGCGGGCAATGAGCAGTTCTTC.

CDR3 in DNA: TGTGCCAGCAGCCCCGTCGACCGGGACAGACTTAACTATGGCTACACCTTC. Protein product: CASSPVDRDRLNYGYTF. The V call is TRBV4-2, the J call TRBJ1-2; 7 bases fit TRBD1. Germline V gene sequence: CDR1 LGHNA, CDR2 YNFKEQ. The V segment lost 4 bases and the J segment 1 base; nucleotides outside the gene matches: 12. This CDR3 has 17 amino acids.

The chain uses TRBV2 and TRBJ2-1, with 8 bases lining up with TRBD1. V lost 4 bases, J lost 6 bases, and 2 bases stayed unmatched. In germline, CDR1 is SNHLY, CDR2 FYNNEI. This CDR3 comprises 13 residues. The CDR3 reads CASSGGQVNEQFF. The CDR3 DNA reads TGTGCCAGCAGTGGGGGACAGGTCAATGAGCAGTTCTTC.

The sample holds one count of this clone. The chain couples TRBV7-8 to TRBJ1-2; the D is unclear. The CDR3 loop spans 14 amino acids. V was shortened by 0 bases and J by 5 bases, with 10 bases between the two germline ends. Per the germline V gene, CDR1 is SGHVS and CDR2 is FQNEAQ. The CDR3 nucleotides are TGTGCCAGCAGCTTAGCGGCAGGACTGTATGGCTACACCTTC. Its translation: CASSLAAGLYGYTF.

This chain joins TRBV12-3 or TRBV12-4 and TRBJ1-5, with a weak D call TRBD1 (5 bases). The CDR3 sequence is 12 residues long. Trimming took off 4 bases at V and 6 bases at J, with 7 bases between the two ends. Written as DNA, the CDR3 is TGTGCCAGCAGTTCCAGGGTTCAGCCCCAGCATTTT. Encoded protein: CASSSRVQPQHF.

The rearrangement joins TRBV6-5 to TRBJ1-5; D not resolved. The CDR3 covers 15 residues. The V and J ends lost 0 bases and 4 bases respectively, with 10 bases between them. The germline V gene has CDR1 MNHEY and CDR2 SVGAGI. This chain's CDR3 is CASSYSAVGNQPQHF. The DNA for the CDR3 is TGTGCCAGCAGTTACTCGGCGGTTGGTAATCAGCCCCAGCATTTT.

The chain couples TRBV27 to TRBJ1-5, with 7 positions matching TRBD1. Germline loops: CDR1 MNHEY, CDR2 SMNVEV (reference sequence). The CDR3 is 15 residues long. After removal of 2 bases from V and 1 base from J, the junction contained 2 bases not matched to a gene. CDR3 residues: CASSLTTGSNQPQHF. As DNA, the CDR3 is TGTGCCAGCAGTTTAACGACAGGGAGCAATCAGCCCCAGCATTTT.

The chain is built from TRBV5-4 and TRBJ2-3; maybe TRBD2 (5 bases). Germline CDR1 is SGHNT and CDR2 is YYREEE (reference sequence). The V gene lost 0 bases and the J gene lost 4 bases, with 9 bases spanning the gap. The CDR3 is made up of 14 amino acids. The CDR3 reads CASSLERRADTQYF. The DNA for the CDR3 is TGTGCCAGCAGCTTGGAGCGGCGGGCAGATACGCAGTATTTT.

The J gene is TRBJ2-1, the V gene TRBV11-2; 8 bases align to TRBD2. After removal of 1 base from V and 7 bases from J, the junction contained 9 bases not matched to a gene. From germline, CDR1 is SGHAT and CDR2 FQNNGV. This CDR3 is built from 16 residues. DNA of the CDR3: TGTGCCAGCAGCTTAGGAGGGACGGGGGGGCCTAATGAGCAGTTCTTC. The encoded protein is CASSLGGTGGPNEQFF.

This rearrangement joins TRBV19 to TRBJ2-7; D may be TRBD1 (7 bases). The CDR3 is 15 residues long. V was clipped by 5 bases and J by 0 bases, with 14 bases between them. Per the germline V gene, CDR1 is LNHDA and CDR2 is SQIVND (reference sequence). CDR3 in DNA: TGTGCCAGTAGTGCGCGGGACAGCCTCTCCTACGAGCAGTACTTC. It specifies CASSARDSLSYEQYF. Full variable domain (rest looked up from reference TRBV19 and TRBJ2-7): DGGITQSPKYLFRKEGQNVTLSCEQNLNHDAMYWYRQDPGQGLRLIYYSQIVNDFQKGDIAEGYSVSREKKESFPLTVTSAQKNPTAFYLCASSARDSLSYEQYFGPGTRLTVT.